This T cell receptor beta chain was retrieved from a study of vaccination effects on CD4 cells after COVID-19. As for the study in general: Every participant took two doses of the BNT162b2 or mRNA-1273 vaccine. Notes on the study in general: Infection- and vaccine-induced clones contracted markedly late after vaccination.

Sequencing was performed with immunoSEQ multiplex PCR; in TCRdb, only in-frame clones are kept and a portion is missing. This table has some 69,000 clones, roughly four fifths appearing once. ViraFEST used viral peptide pools to expand antigen-specific CD4+ T cells before sequencing. A roughly 11-day culture period preceded the isolation of CD4+ T cells. Nucleocapsid antibody tests were negative, and the vaccine recipients had no prior SARS-CoV-2 infection. Each well held 1.5 million to 2.5 million PBMC cultured with approximately 9.7 ug/ml peptides and 9.5 to 10 IU/ml IL-2. Days 3 and 7 saw half the medium replaced with IL-2 medium. CDR1 is LNHDA, CDR2 SQIVND, per germline (reference sequence). There are 14 residues in the CDR3. Trimming removed 2 bases from V and 2 bases from J, with 9 bases in between. This clone was seen a single time. The antigen remains undetermined.

This clonotype originated in a human donor who received a COVID-19 vaccine. The chain couples TRBV19 to TRBJ2-5, with D perhaps being TRBD1 or TRBD2 (5 bases each). The starting material was CD4+ T cells from PBMCs cultured with HCoV-NL63 spike peptides, obtained before COVID-19 vaccination. CDR3 nucleotides: TGTGCCAGTAGTATAACTGGGGGACAAGAGACCCAGTACTTC. Amino acid sequence: CASSITGGQETQYF.